The present TCR beta chain was sequenced within a study of blood T cell repertoires in COVID-19 (TCRdb year 2020). In terms of the full investigation: Samples covering the acute and convalescent phases of COVID-19 were provided by collaborators in the United States, Italy and Spain. Where available, HLA class I and class II types were taken from metadata supplied by the sample provider and were not determined by assay-based typing. The material from the prospective study consisted of cDNA or gDNA derived from T cells, B-cell-depleted T cells, or PBMCs. A de-identified subject ID, COVID-19 status, age in years and sex were almost always included in the sample metadata. Samples came from the ongoing ImmuneRACE study (first 160 participants) plus 1,254 subjects from 6 global collaborators. The repertoires were released in a freely available public database meant as a resource for research on the immune response to SARS-CoV-2. Subjects who had been exposed to COVID-19, were actively infected with it, or had recovered from it provided the deeply sampled blood TCRbeta repertoires that made up the dataset. Study-wide findings and limitations: The amount of clinical and demographic metadata varied by source and participant and was provided uncurated.

Details on this clone: This receptor's antigen is unknown. Base qualities are not at hand, and no much larger clone is one base apart.

One collaborating source in Seattle enrolled patients during active infection and followed them longitudinally through the course of disease. The collaborating institutions used their own protocols to collect whole blood in K2EDTA tubes. For TCRbeta analysis, collaborator samples were shipped as frozen whole blood, as isolated PBMCs, or as DNA extracted from either sample type. The CDR3 starts with the cysteine, ends with the phenylalanine, and has 14 residues. The sequence is cut down to CDR3 DNA, 42 bases in frame from base 1. Sequences SQVTM (CDR1) and ANQGSEA (CDR2) are obtained from the germline V gene. The V end loses 6 bases and the J end loses 5 bases, and a stretch of 19 bases separates them. TCRbeta CDR3 regions were amplified from genomic DNA by means of the immunoSEQ Assay, a bias-controlled multiplex PCR. The original methods were these. Nucleated cell counts per sample were estimated from amplification of reference gene primers within the assay. To quantify the absolute abundance of each unique TCRbeta CDR3 rearrangement, sequence reads were collapsed and filtered. Productive Simpson clonality was computed per sample as the square root of Simpson's diversity index over productive rearrangements. Imported from immuneACCESS, the table was reduced by TCRdb to in-frame sequences with V and J called. These copies leave out some clones; in studies compared against another copy, an unresolved V gene accounts for under half, and the cause of the remainder is not known. For V, J and clone size, that table is used; D and trimming come from the DNA. The sample profile shows about 480,000 clones; about 91% of them were found once. Over 9.5% of the sample lies in the top ten.

Material for sequencing was peripheral blood. The TCR originated in a woman between 45 and 60 years old with COVID-19, enrolled during active disease. The rearrangement joined TRBV29-1 to TRBJ1-1, with the D gene call left open. The DNA sequence is as follows: TGCAGCGTCAGCGAGGTTGGCGGGAGGACTGAAGCTTTCTTT. Translated, it reads CSVSEVGGRTEAFF.